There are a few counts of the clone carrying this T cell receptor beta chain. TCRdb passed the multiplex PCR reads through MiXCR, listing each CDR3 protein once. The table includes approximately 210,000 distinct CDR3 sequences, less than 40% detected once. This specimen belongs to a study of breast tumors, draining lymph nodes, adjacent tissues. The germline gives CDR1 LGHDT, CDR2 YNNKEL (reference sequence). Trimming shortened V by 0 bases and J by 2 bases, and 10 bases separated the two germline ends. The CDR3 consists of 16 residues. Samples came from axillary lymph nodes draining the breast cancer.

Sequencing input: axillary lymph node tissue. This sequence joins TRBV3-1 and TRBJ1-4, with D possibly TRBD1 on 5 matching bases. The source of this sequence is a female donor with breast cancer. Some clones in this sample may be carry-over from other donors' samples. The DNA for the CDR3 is TGTGCCAGCAGCCAAGACGGGGGGGGTACTAATGAAAAACTGTTTTTT. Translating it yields CASSQDGGGTNEKLFF.